This T cell receptor beta chain was sequenced for a study of blood T cells in healthy people across ages. As for the study in general: Per every two T cells, about one barcoded beta molecule was captured by template switching.

For the second PCR, which ran for roughly 6 to 12 cycles, a sample-barcoded 5' primer and a J-beta primer mix were used. TCRdb passed the 5' RACE reads through MiXCR, listing each CDR3 protein once. The data hold about 780,000 distinct CDR3 sequences, with under 30% observed a single time. This clonotype was seen a few times. This CDR3 region has 16 residues. V shed 6 bases and J shed 0 bases, with 15 bases lying between them. Germline V lookup: CDR1 KGHDR, CDR2 SFDVKD. The data also belong to a second study, concerning T cells of mothers and their children.

The chain links TRBV24-1 to TRBJ2-3, with a tentative D call TRBD2 (6 bases). The TCR comes from a boy younger than 18 in good health. Sequencing used blood. The CDR3 DNA sequence: TGTGCCACCAGTTCCAGACTAGTTACTAGCACAGATACGCAGTATTTT. This translates into CATSSRLVTSTDTQYF.